This TCR beta chain was documented in a study of radiation and T cells in renal cell carcinoma. Study results and caveats: In blood, top tumor clones expanded by 2 weeks, shrinking by 4.

Time point meaning: baseline pretreatment blood. Treatment of the sample: 15 Gy SBRT to primary tumor, nephrectomy 4 weeks later. TCRdb keeps only in-frame clones here, not all; method: immunoSEQ multiplex PCR. The sample consists of more than 20,000 clones, 60% to 80% of them appearing once. Of note for this clone: Its matching antigen is unknown.

J was trimmed by 4 bases and V by 4 bases; bases with no gene match: 11. Germline loops: CDR1 MDHEN, CDR2 SYDVKM. This CDR3 region has 17 residues. The sequence was collected from a man between 60 and 75 years old with renal cell carcinoma. The chain joins TRBV28 to TRBJ2-2; 8 positions match TRBD1. Sequences were derived from blood, sampled from a patient whose treatment included radiotherapy and nephrectomy. The CDR3 here is CASSSPLAGGTTGELFF. The CDR3 coding sequence is TGTGCCAGCAGTTCCCCATTGGCAGGGGGCACCACCGGGGAGCTGTTTTTT.